Here is one T cell receptor (beta chain) with its context. Antigen unknown. The sample belongs to a study of cytomegalovirus exposure and HLA in healthy donors. Study-wide findings and caveats: In a later analysis, common viral pathogens appeared linked to several of the most significant clusters. Available immune exposure information covered CMV serostatus only.

The CDR3 is 15 amino acids. With 3 bases removed from V and 6 bases from J, the gap between germline ends came to 18 bases. Germline V gene lookup returns CDR1 LNHDA and CDR2 SQIVND (reference sequence). Amplification used 60 Vbeta primers and 13 Jbeta primers. Profiled with immunoSEQ multiplex PCR; TCRdb holds only in-frame clones, not every one. This table holds 150,000 to 200,000 clones, 75% to 85% found once. This chain joins TRBV19 and TRBJ2-7, with D maybe TRBD2 (6 bases). Sequencing was carried out using PBMCs. The sequence was collected from a boy aged 10-17 years in good health and CMV-seronegative. For the CDR3, the DNA is TGTGCCAGTAGTATGGCGACTAGTATCCCCCTCGAGCAGTACTTC. Amino acids: CASSMATSIPLEQYF.